The clone carrying this T cell receptor (beta chain) was recorded many times. Its antigen remains unidentified. This entry is derived from a study of T cells in Graves' hyperthyroidism and ophthalmopathy. Notes on the study in general: Model-based prediction identified ophthalmopathy a median 6.5 months prior to its onset. Blood samples included most of the expanded thyroid clonotypes exceeding 0.001.

Ophthalmopathy patients had Clinical Activity Score at least 3, NOSPECS grade at least 4, duration under 3 months. There were TCR beta CDR3 regions amplified from RNA transcripts. First-round RT-PCR of the TCR CDR3 relied on the HTBI primer set. TCRdb recomputed calls from the multiplex PCR reads with MiXCR, one row per CDR3 protein. This table has approximately 530,000 distinct CDR3 sequences, just under 20% appearing once. CDR1 is SGHTA and CDR2 is FQGNSA in the germline V gene. The ends lost 3 bases at V and 0 bases at J; junction bases unmatched: 4. This CDR3 has 15 residues. The chain employs TRBV7-2 and TRBJ2-5, with 7 bases matching TRBD1. This receptor was taken from a man aged 40-49 years with Graves' ophthalmopathy. What was sequenced was blood. The CDR3 loop reads CASSLGQSYQETQYF. The DNA for the CDR3 is TGTGCCAGCAGCTTGGGACAGTCGTACCAAGAGACCCAGTACTTC.